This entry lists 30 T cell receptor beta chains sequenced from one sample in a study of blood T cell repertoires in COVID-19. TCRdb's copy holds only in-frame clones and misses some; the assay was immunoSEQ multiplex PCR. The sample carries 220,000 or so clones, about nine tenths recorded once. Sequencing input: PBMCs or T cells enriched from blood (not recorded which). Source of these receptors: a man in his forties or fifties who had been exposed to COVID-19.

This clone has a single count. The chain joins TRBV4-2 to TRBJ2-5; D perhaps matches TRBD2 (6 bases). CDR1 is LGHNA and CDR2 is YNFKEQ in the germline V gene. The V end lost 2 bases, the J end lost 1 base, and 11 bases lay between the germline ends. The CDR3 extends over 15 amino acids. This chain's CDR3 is CASSQKGLAQETQYF. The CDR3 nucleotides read TGTGCCAGCAGCCAAAAGGGACTGGCCCAAGAGACCCAGTACTTC.

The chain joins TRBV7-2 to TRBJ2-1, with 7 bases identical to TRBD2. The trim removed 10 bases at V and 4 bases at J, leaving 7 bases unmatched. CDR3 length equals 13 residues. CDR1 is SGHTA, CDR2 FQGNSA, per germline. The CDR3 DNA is TGTGCCACCCAGACCGGGGGGTACAATGAGCAGTTCTTC. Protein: CATQTGGYNEQFF.

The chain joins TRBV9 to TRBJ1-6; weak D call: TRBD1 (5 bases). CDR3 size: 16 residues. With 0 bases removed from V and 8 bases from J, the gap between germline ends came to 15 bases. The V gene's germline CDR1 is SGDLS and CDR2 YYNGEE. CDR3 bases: TGTGCCAGCAGCGTAGAGGGAGGGGTTTGGGATTCACCCCTCCACTTT. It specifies CASSVEGGVWDSPLHF.

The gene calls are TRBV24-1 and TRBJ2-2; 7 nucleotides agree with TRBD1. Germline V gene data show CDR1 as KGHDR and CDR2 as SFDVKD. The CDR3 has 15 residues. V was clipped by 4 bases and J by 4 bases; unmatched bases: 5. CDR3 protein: CATSDTGQITGELFF. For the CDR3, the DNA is TGTGCCACCAGTGACACGGGACAGATCACCGGGGAGCTGTTTTTT.

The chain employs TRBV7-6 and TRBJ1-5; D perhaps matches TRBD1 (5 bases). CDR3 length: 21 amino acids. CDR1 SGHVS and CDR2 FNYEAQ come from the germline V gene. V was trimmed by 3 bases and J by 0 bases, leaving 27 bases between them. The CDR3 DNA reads TGTGCCAGCAGCTTTATGTGCCTCAGGGCACCTATACCTTATAGCAATCAGCCCCAGCATTTT. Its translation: CASSFMCLRAPIPYSNQPQHF.

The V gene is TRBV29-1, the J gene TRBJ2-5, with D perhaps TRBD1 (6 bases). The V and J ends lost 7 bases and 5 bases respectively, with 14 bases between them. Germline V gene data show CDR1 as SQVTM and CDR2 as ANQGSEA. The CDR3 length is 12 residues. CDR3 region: CSAEWGQETQYF. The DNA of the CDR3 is TGCAGCGCCGAGTGGGGGCAGGAGACCCAGTACTTC.

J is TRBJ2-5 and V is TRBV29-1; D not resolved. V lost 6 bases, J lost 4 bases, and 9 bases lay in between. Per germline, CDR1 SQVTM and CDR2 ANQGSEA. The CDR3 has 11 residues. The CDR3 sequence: CSVKSGETQYF. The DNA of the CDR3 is TGCAGCGTGAAATCGGGAGAGACCCAGTACTTC.

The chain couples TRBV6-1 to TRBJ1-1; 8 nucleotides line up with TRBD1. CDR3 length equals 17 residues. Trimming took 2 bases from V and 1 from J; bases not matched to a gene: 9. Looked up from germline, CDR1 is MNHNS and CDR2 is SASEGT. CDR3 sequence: CASSETRPDRANTEAFF. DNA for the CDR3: TGTGCCAGCAGTGAAACGCGGCCGGACAGGGCGAACACTGAAGCTTTCTTT.

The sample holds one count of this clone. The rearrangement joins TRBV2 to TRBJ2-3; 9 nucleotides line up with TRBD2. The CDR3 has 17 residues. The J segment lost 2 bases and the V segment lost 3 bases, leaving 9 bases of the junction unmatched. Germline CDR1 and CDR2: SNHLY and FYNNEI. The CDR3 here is CASSDTGTSISTDTQYF. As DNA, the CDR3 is TGTGCCAGCAGTGATACCGGGACTAGCATCTCCACAGATACGCAGTATTTT.

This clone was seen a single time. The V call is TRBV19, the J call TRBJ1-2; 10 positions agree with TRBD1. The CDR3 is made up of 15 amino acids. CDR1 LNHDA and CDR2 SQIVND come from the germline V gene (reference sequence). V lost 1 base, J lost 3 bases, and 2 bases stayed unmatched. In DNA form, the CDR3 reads TGTGCCAGTAGTATAGCGACAGGGGGCGACTATGGCTACACCTTC. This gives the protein CASSIATGGDYGYTF.

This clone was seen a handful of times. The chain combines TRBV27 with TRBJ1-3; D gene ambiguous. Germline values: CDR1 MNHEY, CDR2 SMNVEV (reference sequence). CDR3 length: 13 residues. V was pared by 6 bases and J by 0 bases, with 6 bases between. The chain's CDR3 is CASRTNSGNTIYF. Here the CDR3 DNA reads TGTGCCAGCAGGACTAACTCTGGAAACACCATATATTTT.

Here the CDR3 reads CASTWAGEGTEAFF. The CDR3, as DNA: TGTGCCAGCACTTGGGCGGGGGAGGGTACTGAAGCTTTCTTT. This chain uses TRBV28 with TRBJ1-1; D may be TRBD1 (5 bases). Germline V gene lookup returns CDR1 MDHEN and CDR2 SYDVKM. The length of the CDR3 is 14 residues. Trimming pared 7 bases from V and 5 bases from J, leaving 17 bases between.

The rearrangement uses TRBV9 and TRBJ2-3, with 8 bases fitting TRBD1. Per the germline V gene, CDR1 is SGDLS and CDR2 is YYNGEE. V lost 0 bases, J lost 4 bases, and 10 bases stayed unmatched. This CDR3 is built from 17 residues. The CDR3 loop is CASSVAFRTGTSDTQYF. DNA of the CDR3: TGTGCCAGCAGCGTAGCTTTCAGGACAGGGACCTCAGATACGCAGTATTTT.

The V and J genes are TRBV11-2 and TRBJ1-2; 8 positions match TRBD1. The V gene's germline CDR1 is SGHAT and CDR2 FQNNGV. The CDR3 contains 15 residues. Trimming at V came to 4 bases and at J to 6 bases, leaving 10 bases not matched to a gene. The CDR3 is CASSYTETGEHGYTF. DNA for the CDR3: TGTGCCAGCAGCTACACAGAGACAGGGGAACATGGCTACACCTTC.

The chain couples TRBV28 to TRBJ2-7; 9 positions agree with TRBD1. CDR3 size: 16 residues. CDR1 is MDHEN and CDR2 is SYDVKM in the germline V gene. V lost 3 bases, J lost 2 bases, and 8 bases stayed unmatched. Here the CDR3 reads CASSLTDRGKTYEQYV. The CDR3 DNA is TGTGCCAGCAGTTTGACGGACAGGGGAAAGACCTACGAGCAGTACGTC.

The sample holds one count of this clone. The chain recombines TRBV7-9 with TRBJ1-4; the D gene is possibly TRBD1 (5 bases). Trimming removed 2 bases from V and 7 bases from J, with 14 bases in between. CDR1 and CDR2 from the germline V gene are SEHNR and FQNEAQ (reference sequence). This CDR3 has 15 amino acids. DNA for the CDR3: TGTGCCAGCAGCTTAACATATGGCAGGGTTGAAAAACTGTTTTTT. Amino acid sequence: CASSLTYGRVEKLFF.

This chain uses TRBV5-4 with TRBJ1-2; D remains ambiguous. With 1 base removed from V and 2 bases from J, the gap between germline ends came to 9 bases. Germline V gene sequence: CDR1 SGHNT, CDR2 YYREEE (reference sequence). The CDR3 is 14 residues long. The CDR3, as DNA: TGTGCCAGCAGCTTGACAGCGGTAAACTATGGCTACACCTTC. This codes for CASSLTAVNYGYTF.

The CDR3 loop is CASSRTSGEYNEQFF. The DNA for the CDR3 is TGTGCCAGCAGCCGGACTAGCGGCGAATACAATGAGCAGTTCTTC. The V call is TRBV3-1 (or the pseudogene TRBV3-2), the J call TRBJ2-1; 10 positions match TRBD2. The CDR3 spans 15 residues. Trimming took 4 bases from V and 4 from J; bases not matched to a gene: 4. Per germline, CDR1 LGHDT and CDR2 YNNKEL (reference sequence).

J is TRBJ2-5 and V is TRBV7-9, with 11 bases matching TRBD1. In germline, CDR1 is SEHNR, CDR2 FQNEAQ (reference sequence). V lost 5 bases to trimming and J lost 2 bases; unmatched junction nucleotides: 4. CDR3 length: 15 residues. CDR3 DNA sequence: TGTGCCAGCAGCGCCGGGACAGGGGGACAAGAGACCCAGTACTTC. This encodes CASSAGTGGQETQYF.

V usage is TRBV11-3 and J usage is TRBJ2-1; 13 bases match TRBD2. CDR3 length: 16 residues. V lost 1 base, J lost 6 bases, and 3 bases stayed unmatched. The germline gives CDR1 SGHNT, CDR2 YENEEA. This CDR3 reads CASSLVLAGGPNEQFF. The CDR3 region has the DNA TGTGCCAGCAGCTTAGTACTAGCGGGAGGGCCCAATGAGCAGTTCTTC. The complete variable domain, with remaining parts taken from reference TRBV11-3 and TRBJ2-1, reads EAGVVQSPRYKIIEKKQPVAFWCNPISGHNTLYWYLQNLGQGPELLIRYENEEAVDDSQLPKDRFSAERLKGVDSTLKIQPAELGDSAVYLCASSLVLAGGPNEQFFGPGTRLTVL.

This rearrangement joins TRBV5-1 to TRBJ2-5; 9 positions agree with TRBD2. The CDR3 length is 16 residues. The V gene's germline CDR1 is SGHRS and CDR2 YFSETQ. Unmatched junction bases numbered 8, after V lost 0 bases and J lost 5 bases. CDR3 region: CASSLVAGGPRETQYF. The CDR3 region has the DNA TGCGCCAGCAGCTTGGTCGCGGGAGGGCCCCGGGAGACCCAGTACTTC.

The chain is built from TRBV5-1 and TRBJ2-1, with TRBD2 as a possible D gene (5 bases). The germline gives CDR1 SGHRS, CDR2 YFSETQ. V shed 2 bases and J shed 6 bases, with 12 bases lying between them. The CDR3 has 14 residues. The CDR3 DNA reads TGCGCCAGCAGCTTCCGAGGGAGCGGCAATGAGCAGTTCTTC. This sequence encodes CASSFRGSGNEQFF.

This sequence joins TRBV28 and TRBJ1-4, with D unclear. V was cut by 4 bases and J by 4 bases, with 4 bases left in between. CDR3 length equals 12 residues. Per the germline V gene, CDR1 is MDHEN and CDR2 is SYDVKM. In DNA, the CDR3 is TGTGCCAGCAGTTCCCATAATGAAAAACTGTTTTTT. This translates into CASSSHNEKLFF.

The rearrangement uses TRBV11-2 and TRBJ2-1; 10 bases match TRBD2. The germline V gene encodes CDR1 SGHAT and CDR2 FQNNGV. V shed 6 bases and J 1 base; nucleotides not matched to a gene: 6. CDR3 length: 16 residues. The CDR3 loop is CASSITSGVSYNEQFF. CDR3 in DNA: TGTGCCAGCAGTATTACTAGCGGGGTGTCCTACAATGAGCAGTTCTTC.

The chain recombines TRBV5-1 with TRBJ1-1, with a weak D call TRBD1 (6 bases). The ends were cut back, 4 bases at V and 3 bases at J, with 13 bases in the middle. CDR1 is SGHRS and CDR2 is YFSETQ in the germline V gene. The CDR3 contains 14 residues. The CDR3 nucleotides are TGCGCCAGCAGCAGAGGACAGATTTACACTGAAGCTTTCTTT. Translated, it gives CASSRGQIYTEAFF.

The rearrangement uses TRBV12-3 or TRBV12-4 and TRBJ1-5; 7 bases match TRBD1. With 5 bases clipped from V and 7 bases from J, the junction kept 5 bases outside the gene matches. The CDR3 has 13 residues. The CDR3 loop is CASSPTGRQPQHF. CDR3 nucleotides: TGTGCCAGCAGTCCGACAGGGCGCCAGCCCCAGCATTTT.

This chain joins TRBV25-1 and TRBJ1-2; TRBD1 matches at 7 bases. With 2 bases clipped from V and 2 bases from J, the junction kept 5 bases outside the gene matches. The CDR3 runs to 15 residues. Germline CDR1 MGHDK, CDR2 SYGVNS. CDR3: CASSEAGTVNYGYTF. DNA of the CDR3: TGTGCCAGCAGTGAAGCCGGGACAGTCAACTATGGCTACACCTTC.

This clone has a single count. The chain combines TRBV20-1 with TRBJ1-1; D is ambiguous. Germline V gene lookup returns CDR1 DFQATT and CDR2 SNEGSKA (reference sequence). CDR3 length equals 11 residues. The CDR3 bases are TGCATGCCGGCGGGGAACACTGAAGCTTTCTTT. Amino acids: CMPAGNTEAFF.

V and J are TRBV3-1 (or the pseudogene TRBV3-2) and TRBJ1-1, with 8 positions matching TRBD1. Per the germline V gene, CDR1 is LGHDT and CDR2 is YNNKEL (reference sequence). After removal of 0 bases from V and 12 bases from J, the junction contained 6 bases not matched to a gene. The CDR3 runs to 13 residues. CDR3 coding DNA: TGTGCCAGCAGCCAAGATAGTACAGGGGGGACTTTCTTT. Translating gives CASSQDSTGGTFF.

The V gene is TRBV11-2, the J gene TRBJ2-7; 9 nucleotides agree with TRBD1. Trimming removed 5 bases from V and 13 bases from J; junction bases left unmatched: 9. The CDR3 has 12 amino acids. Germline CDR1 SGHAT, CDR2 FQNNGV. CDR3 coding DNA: TGTGCCAGCAGCGCATGGACAGGGGCCTGTTACGTC. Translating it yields CASSAWTGACYV.